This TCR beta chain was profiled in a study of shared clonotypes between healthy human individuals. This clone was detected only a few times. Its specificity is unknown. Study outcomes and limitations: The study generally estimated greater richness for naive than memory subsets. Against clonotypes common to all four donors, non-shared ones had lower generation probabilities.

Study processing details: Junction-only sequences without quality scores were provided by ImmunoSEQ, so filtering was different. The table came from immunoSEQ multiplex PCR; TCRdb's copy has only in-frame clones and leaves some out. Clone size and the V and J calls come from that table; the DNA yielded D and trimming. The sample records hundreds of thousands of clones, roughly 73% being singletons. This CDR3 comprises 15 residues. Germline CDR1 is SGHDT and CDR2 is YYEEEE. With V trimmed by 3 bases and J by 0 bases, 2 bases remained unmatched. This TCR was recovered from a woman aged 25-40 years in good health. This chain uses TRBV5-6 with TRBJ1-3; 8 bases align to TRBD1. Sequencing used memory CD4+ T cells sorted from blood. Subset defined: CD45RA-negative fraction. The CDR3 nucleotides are TGTGCCAGCAGCTGGGACAGGAACTCTGGAAACACCATATATTTT. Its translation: CASSWDRNSGNTIYF.